This TCR beta chain was sequenced during a study of regulatory T cells in long-lasting Graves disease. HTBI primers from iRepertoire and Arm-PCR of CDR3 regions yielded the TCR beta libraries. MiXCR, run by TCRdb on the multiplex PCR reads, gives a single entry per CDR3 protein. The data hold 300,000 to 400,000 distinct CDR3 sequences, with over 15% observed a single time. Time point indicated: newly diagnosed GD, antithyroid drugs for less than 3 months. The TCR library was made from RNA that had been extracted from PBMCs in TRIzol. Germline assignment: CDR1 SGHTA and CDR2 FQGNSA. With 2 bases clipped from V and 2 bases from J, the junction kept 7 bases outside the gene matches. The CDR3 is 17 amino acids. These records were also assigned to another study, of T cells in Graves' hyperthyroidism and ophthalmopathy.

J is TRBJ2-3 and V is TRBV7-2; 10 nucleotides line up with TRBD2. The source is a man aged 40-49 years with Graves disease. Here the sequenced sample was peripheral blood mononuclear cells (PBMCs), taken at new diagnosis, from a patient treated with antithyroid drugs. The DNA of the CDR3 is TGTGCCAGCAGCTTAAGCGCAGCGGGGGGGATCACAGATACGCAGTATTTT. As protein: CASSLSAAGGITDTQYF.